This entry features one T cell receptor beta chain sequence. The antigen remains unidentified. The data belong to a study of PD-1 blockade in classical Hodgkin lymphoma. The wider study: Nivolumab dosed at 3 mg/kg went to patients intravenously every 2 weeks.

General observations from the study: Diminished baseline TCR diversity has been reported in newly diagnosed patients relative to healthy donors. Some patients started nivolumab under 1 year after ASCT, and they were excluded. By cycle point C4D1, TCR diversity had risen significantly in CD4+ cells (but not CD8+ cells).

Sequencing used immunoSEQ multiplex PCR; TCRdb keeps in-frame clones, though not all of them. This table has almost 100,000 clones, over 85% appearing once. Each of the patients experienced relapse following autologous stem cell transplantation, and their brentuximab vedotin exposure differed. The receptor's source is a human donor with classical Hodgkin lymphoma. Sequenced here: peripheral blood mononuclear cells (PBMCs), sampled at baseline.

The CDR3 loop reads CASPGPYGYTF. The DNA for the CDR3 is TGTGCCAGCCCGGGCCCCTATGGCTACACCTTC. V gene TRBV2 combines with J gene TRBJ1-2, with no clear D. This CDR3 comprises 11 residues. V was trimmed by 8 bases and J by 4 bases, leaving 8 bases between them. CDR1 is SNHLY, CDR2 FYNNEI, per germline.